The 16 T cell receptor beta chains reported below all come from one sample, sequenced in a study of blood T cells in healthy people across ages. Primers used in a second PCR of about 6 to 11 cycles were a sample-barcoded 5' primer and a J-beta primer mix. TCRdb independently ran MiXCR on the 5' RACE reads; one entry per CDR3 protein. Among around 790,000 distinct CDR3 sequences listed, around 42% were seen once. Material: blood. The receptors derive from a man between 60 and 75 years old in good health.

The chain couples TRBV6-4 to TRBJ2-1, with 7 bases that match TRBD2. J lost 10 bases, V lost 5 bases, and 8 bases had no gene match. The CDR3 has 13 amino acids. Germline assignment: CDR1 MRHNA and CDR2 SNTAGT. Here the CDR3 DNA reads TGTGCCAGCAGTCCGGAGCGGGGTGGAGAGCAGTTCTTC. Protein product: CASSPERGGEQFF.

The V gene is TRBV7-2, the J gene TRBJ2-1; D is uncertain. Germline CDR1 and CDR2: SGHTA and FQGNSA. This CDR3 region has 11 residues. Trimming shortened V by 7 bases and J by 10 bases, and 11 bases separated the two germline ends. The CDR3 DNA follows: TGTGCCAGCACTCAAGGGCTGGAGCAGTTCTTC. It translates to CASTQGLEQFF.

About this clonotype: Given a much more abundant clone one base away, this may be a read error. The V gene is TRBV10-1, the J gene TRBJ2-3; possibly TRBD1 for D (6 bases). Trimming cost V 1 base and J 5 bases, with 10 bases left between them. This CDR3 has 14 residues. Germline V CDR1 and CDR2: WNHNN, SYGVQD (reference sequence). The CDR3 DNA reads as TGCGCCAGCAGTGAGTGGACAGCTAGAGATACGCAGTATTTT. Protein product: CASSEWTARDTQYF.

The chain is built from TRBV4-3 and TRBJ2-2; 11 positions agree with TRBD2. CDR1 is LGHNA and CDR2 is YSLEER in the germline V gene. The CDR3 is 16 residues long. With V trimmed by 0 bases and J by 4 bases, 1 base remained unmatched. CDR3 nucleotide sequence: TGCGCCAGCAGCCAAGAGGGACTAGCGGCCACCGGGGAGCTGTTTTTT. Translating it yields CASSQEGLAATGELFF.

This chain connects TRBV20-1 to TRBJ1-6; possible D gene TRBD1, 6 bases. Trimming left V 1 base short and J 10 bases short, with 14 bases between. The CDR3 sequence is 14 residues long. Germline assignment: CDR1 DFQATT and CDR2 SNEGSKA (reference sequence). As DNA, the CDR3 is TGCAGTGCTAGAGTAACCGGGGGCCACTCACCCCTCCACTTT. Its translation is CSARVTGGHSPLHF.

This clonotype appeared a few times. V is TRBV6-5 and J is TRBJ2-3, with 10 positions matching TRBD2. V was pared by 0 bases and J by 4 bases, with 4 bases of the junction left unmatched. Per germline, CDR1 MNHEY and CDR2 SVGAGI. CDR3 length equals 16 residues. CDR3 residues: CASSYSTSGFPDTQYF. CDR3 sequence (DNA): TGTGCCAGCAGTTACTCGACTAGCGGGTTTCCAGATACGCAGTATTTT.

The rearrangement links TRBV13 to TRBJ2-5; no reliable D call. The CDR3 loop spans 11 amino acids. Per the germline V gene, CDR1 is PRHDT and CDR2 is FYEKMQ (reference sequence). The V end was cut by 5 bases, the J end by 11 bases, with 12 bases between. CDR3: CASSSRNEQYF. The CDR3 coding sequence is TGTGCCAGCAGCAGTAGGAATGAGCAGTACTTC. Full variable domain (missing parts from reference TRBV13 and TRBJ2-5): AAGVIQSPRHLIKEKRETATLKCYPIPRHDTVYWYQQGPGQDPQFLISFYEKMQSDKGSIPDRFSAQQFSDYHSELNMSSLELGDSALYFCASSSRNEQYFGPGTRLLVL.

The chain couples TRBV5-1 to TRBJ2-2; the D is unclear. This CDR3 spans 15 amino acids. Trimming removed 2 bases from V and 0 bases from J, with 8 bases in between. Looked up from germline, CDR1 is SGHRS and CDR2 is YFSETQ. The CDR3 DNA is TGCGCCAGCAGCTTTAGCAACGCGAACACCGGGGAGCTGTTTTTT. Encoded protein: CASSFSNANTGELFF.

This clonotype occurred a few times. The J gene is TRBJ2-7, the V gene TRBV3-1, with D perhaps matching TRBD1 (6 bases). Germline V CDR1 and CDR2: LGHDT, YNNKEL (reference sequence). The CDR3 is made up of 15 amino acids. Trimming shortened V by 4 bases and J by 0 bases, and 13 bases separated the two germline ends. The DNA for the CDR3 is TGTGCCAGCAGCCCAGGGACACACCCCTCCTACGAGCAGTACTTC. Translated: CASSPGTHPSYEQYF.

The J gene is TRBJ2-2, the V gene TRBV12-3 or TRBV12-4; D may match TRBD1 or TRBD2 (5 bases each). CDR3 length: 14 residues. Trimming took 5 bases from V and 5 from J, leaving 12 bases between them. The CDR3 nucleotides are TGTGCCAGCAGTACCGATGGGGGAACCGGGGAGCTGTTTTTT. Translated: CASSTDGGTGELFF.

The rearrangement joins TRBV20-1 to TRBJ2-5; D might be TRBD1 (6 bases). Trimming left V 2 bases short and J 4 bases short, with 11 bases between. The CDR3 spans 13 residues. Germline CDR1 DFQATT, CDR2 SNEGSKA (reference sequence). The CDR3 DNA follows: TGCAGTGCTAGACGATGGACAGCAGAGACCCAGTACTTC. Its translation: CSARRWTAETQYF.

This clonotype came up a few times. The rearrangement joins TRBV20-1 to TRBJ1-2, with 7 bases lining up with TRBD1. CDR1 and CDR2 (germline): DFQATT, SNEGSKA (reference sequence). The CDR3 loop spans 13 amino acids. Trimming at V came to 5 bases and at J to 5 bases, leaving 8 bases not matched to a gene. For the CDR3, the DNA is TGCAGTGCTTCTCCGACAGGGAGATATGGCTACACCTTC. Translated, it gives CSASPTGRYGYTF.

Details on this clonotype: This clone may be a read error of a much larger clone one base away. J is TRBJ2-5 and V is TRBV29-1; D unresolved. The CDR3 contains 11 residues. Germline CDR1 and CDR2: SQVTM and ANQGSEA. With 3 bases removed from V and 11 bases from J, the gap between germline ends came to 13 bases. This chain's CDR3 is CSVEGGWWQYF. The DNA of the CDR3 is TGCAGCGTTGAGGGTGGGTGGTGGCAGTACTTC.

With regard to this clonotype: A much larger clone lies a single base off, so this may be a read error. The CDR3 DNA reads TGTGCCACCAGCAGTGAAGTGCAGGAGACCCAGTACTTC. Amino acid sequence: CATSSEVQETQYF. The chain uses TRBV15 and TRBJ2-5, with unresolved D. Germline-derived CDR1 and CDR2 are LNHNV and YYDKDF (reference sequence). V was cut by 3 bases and J by 5 bases, with 10 bases left in between. CDR3 length: 13 residues.

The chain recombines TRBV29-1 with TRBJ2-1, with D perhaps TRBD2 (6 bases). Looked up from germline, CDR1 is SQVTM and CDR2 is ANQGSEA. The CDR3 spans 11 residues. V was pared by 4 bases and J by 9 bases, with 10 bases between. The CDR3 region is CSVGLGGEQFF. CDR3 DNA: TGCAGCGTTGGGTTGGGGGGTGAGCAGTTCTTC.

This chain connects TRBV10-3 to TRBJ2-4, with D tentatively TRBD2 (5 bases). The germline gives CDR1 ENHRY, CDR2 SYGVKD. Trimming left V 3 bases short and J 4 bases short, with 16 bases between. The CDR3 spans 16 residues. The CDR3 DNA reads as TGTGCCATCAGTGAAGCCATCGGAGGAACTAAAAACATTCAGTACTTC. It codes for CAISEAIGGTKNIQYF.